This T cell receptor (beta chain) was found in a study of T cell responses to AZD1222 COVID-19 vaccine. General study points: Reports say nearly half of spike-specific TCRs go after unmutated variant regions.

Repertoires were generated with immunoSEQ multiplex PCR, while TCRdb's copy carries only in-frame clones and drops some. Of roughly 140,000 clones in the sample, approximately 90% were seen once. V was pared by 1 base and J by 3 bases, with 11 bases between. The length of the CDR3 is 15 residues. CDR1 and CDR2 (germline): MNHEY, SMNVEV (reference sequence). Worth noting for this clone: Its specificity is unknown.

This clonotype originated in an adult who had recovered from COVID-19. Sequencing used peripheral blood, obtained after recovery from COVID-19. The chain couples TRBV27 to TRBJ2-3; no firm D call. CDR3 protein: CASSLLAGRTDTQYF. Written as DNA, the CDR3 is TGTGCCAGCAGTTTATTGGCTGGGCGGACAGATACGCAGTATTTT.